Following are 14 T cell receptor beta chains from one sample sequenced in a study of cytomegalovirus exposure and HLA in healthy donors. With 60 Vbeta and 13 Jbeta primers, the PCR was carried out. Sequencing was performed with immunoSEQ multiplex PCR; in TCRdb, only in-frame clones are kept and a portion is missing. There are some 120,000 clones in the sample; 70% to 80% occur only once, and roughly 3.1% lies in the top ten. Input material: PBMCs. The source is a man under 40 in good health and CMV-seronegative.

This CDR3 is CASSLVDRGWEYTF. The CDR3 DNA reads as TGCGCCAGCAGCTTGGTCGACAGGGGGTGGGAGTACACCTTC. The rearrangement uses TRBV5-1 and TRBJ1-2, with 9 bases identical to TRBD1. This CDR3 is 14 amino acids long. Germline trimming cut 0 bases from V and 11 bases from J; bases unmatched to any gene: 8. Germline CDR1 is SGHRS and CDR2 is YFSETQ.

This chain joins TRBV4-1 and TRBJ2-1; TRBD2 aligns across 8 bases. The CDR3 runs 16 residues. The V gene end was trimmed by 7 bases and the J gene end by 7 bases; junction bases not matched to a gene: 15. Germline V gives CDR1 MGHRA, CDR2 YSYEKL. CDR3 nucleotide sequence: TGCGCCAGCACAACTCCCGGGACTAGACCGTCAAATGAGCAGTTCTTC. The encoded protein is CASTTPGTRPSNEQFF.

In this sample, this clone turned up a few times. The V gene is TRBV19, the J gene TRBJ2-6, with TRBD2 as a possible D gene (6 bases). Per germline, CDR1 LNHDA and CDR2 SQIVND (reference sequence). The CDR3 extends over 16 amino acids. V lost 4 bases and J lost 2, with 12 bases in between. The CDR3 nucleotides are TGTGCCAGTAGTACCCCAGGAGGGGCTGGGGCCAACGTCCTGACTTTC. This encodes CASSTPGGAGANVLTF.

Concerning this clone: A read error may account for a junction end that differs from germline. The chain couples TRBV7-6 to TRBJ1-6; D is ambiguous. Germline CDR1 SGHVS, CDR2 FNYEAQ. The CDR3 covers 13 residues. CDR3 nucleotides: TGTGCCAGCACCTTAGGGTATAGTTCACCCCTCCACTTT. This sequence encodes CASTLGYSSPLHF. The whole variable domain, filled in from reference TRBV7-6 and TRBJ1-6, reads GAGVSQSPRYKVTKRGQDVALRCDPISGHVSLYWYRQALGQGPEFLTYFNYEAQQDKSGLPNDRFSAERPEGSISTLTIQRTEQRDSAMYRCASTLGYSSPLHFGNGTRLTVT.

The J gene is TRBJ1-1, the V gene TRBV6-1, with D possibly matching TRBD1 (5 bases). Germline V gene sequence: CDR1 MNHNS, CDR2 SASEGT. Trimming pared 6 bases from V and 7 bases from J, leaving 15 bases between. The CDR3 totals 13 residues. The CDR3 DNA reads as TGTGCCAGCAGCCTCAGGGTAGGGGATGAAGCTTTCTTT. Protein: CASSLRVGDEAFF.

V gene TRBV28 combines with J gene TRBJ1-1, with D possibly matching TRBD1 (5 bases). CDR1 and CDR2 (germline): MDHEN, SYDVKM. The length of the CDR3 is 15 residues. V lost 3 bases and J lost 0, with 11 bases in between. This chain's CDR3 is CASSLTGLLNTEAFF. The DNA for the CDR3 is TGTGCCAGCAGTTTGACGGGACTCCTGAACACTGAAGCTTTCTTT.

CDR3 nucleotide sequence: TGTGCCAGCAGCTTGGATCAGGGTAGCACAGATACGCAGTATTTT. This codes for CASSLDQGSTDTQYF. The V call is TRBV5-4, the J call TRBJ2-3; tentative D call: TRBD1 (5 bases). Germline CDR1 reads SGHNT; CDR2 reads YYREEE (reference sequence). The CDR3 consists of 15 residues. V dropped 0 bases and J dropped 0 bases, with 8 bases sitting between them.

This rearrangement joins TRBV7-9 to TRBJ2-1; TRBD1 matches 8 bases. This CDR3 spans 18 amino acids. Germline-derived CDR1 and CDR2 are SEHNR and FQNEAQ (reference sequence). The J segment lost 7 bases and the V segment lost 0 bases, leaving 14 bases of the junction unmatched. Written as DNA, the CDR3 is TGTGCCAGCAGCTTAGCGTTTAGGACAGGGCTTAGGAGGAATGAGCAGTTCTTC. Translation gives CASSLAFRTGLRRNEQFF.

This clone appeared a single time. The rearrangement joins TRBV30 to TRBJ2-2, with D maybe TRBD2 (5 bases). The V gene's germline CDR1 is GTSNPN and CDR2 SVGIG (reference sequence). Trimming removed 0 bases from V and 8 bases from J, with 19 bases in between. This CDR3 contains 16 residues. This CDR3 reads CAWSVRQVSEKGELFF. The DNA of the CDR3 is TGTGCCTGGAGTGTCAGGCAGGTTAGCGAGAAAGGGGAGCTGTTTTTT.

The J gene is TRBJ1-4, the V gene TRBV19; no reliable D call. V was trimmed by 8 bases and J by 4 bases, leaving 11 bases between them. Looked up from germline, CDR1 is LNHDA and CDR2 is SQIVND (reference sequence). The CDR3 is 13 amino acids. For the CDR3, the DNA is TGTGCCAGTTCCGGTTACCTTAATGAAAAACTGTTTTTT. Protein: CASSGYLNEKLFF.

The CDR3, as DNA: TGTGCCAGTAGTCTCCAGGGGGTGAACACTGAAGCTTTCTTT. Amino acid sequence: CASSLQGVNTEAFF. The chain is built from TRBV19 and TRBJ1-1; 7 nucleotides agree with TRBD1. Germline V lookup: CDR1 LNHDA, CDR2 SQIVND (reference sequence). The ends lost 5 bases at V and 0 bases at J; junction bases unmatched: 3. This CDR3 has 14 amino acids.

This clone was detected a few times. This sequence joins TRBV7-8 and TRBJ2-7, with D perhaps TRBD1 (5 bases). This CDR3 comprises 17 residues. Trimming removed 6 bases from V and 0 bases from J, with 21 bases in between. CDR1 and CDR2 from the germline V gene are SGHVS and FQNEAQ. The CDR3 DNA reads as TGTGCCAGCAGAGGACCCCACAGGTTCGAAAGCTCCTACGAGCAGTACTTC. It codes for CASRGPHRFESSYEQYF.

The J gene is TRBJ1-1, the V gene TRBV7-2; 7 bases match TRBD1. The V gene's germline CDR1 is SGHTA and CDR2 FQGNSA. The V and J ends lost 3 bases and 0 bases, in that order; junction bases with no gene match: 7. The CDR3 is made up of 16 amino acids. CDR3: CASSFRLQGMNTEAFF. The CDR3 DNA sequence: TGTGCCAGCAGCTTCCGTTTACAGGGGATGAACACTGAAGCTTTCTTT.

The chain links TRBV27 to TRBJ2-7; TRBD2 matches at 9 bases. In germline, CDR1 is MNHEY, CDR2 SMNVEV (reference sequence). Trimming cost V 6 bases and J 0 bases; bases outside gene matches: 6. CDR3 length equals 15 residues. The CDR3 sequence is CASRLSGGSSYEQYF. In DNA, the CDR3 is TGTGCCAGCAGGTTAAGCGGGGGGAGCTCCTACGAGCAGTACTTC.